One and the same sample provided the 6 T cell receptor beta chains below, sequenced in a study of CD8 T cells in ankylosing spondylitis. TCRdb independently ran MiXCR on the 5' RACE reads; one entry per CDR3 protein. Of around 890,000 distinct CDR3 sequences listed, approximately 10% are singletons. Study-level points and caveats: In ankylosing spondylitis blood, a motif of about eight highly homologous TCR beta variants appeared characteristic.

Antigens for these TCRs are unknown. The sample taken for sequencing was blood, either unsorted or a sorted T cell fraction (not recorded which). These receptors were obtained from a male donor with ankylosing spondylitis.

The V and J genes are TRBV18 and TRBJ2-2, with D uncertain. Per germline, CDR1 KGHSH and CDR2 LQKENI. This CDR3 spans 15 amino acids. V gave up 3 bases and J gave up 6 bases, with 14 bases separating them. In nucleotides, the CDR3 is TGTGCCAGCTCACCGAACGTCTGGCCCGCCGGGGAGCTGTTTTTT. This sequence encodes CASSPNVWPAGELFF.

The rearrangement joins TRBV28 to TRBJ2-1; 7 nucleotides align to TRBD2. CDR1 is MDHEN, CDR2 SYDVKM, per germline. Trimming at V came to 8 bases and at J to 2 bases, leaving 6 bases not matched to a gene. This CDR3 comprises 14 residues. The CDR3, as DNA: TGTGCCAGCGTCGGCGGGAGTACCTACAATGAGCAGTTCTTC. Translation gives CASVGGSTYNEQFF.

This chain uses TRBV5-1 with TRBJ2-2, with D uncertain. The CDR3 sequence is 14 residues long. The V end was cut by 2 bases, the J end by 1 base, with 6 bases between. Per germline, CDR1 SGHRS and CDR2 YFSETQ. The CDR3 protein is CASSFKLNTGELFF. CDR3 DNA: TGCGCCAGCAGCTTTAAGCTGAACACCGGGGAGCTGTTTTTT.

This clonotype was counted only a few times. The rearrangement uses TRBV20-1 and TRBJ2-3, with D perhaps matching TRBD2 (7 bases). The CDR3 covers 15 residues. Per the germline V gene, CDR1 is DFQATT and CDR2 is SNEGSKA (reference sequence). Between the trimmed V and J ends, which lost 6 bases and 3 bases, there was a span of 19 bases. The CDR3 region is CSAILGGGRTDTQYF. In DNA form, the CDR3 reads TGCAGTGCCATCCTGGGAGGGGGGCGAACAGATACGCAGTATTTT.

This sequence joins TRBV6-1 and TRBJ2-1, with D possibly matching TRBD2 (7 bases). V was cut by 5 bases and J by 8 bases, with 22 bases left in between. Per the germline V gene, CDR1 is MNHNS and CDR2 is SASEGT. The CDR3 runs 16 residues. CDR3 nucleotide sequence: TGTGCCAGCAGTCCCTTGGGGGGGGGGCAACTCGATGAGCAGTTCTTC. Its translation is CASSPLGGGQLDEQFF.

This clonotype occurred a few times. J is TRBJ2-7 and V is TRBV24-1; a weak D match, TRBD2 (6 bases). V was clipped by 6 bases and J by 7 bases, with 15 bases between them. This CDR3 contains 13 residues. Germline V CDR1 and CDR2: KGHDR, SFDVKD. The CDR3 DNA follows: TGTGCCACCAGTTCCTTCGTGGCGGGGGAGCAGTACTTC. This sequence encodes CATSSFVAGEQYF.